These T cell receptor beta chains were read from a single sample in a study of long-term antiretroviral therapy in people with HIV. Here immunoSEQ multiplex PCR was the method, and the copy in TCRdb shows in-frame clones only, minus some. The data hold 25,000 to 35,000 clones, with around 89% observed a single time. Material: unsorted PBMCs, obtained 3.2 years before starting antiretroviral therapy. The source is a man aged 45-65 years with HIV. The CDR3 runs from the conserved cysteine through the conserved F or W. A D gene is named only where the DNA matches it firmly. Part of the rows lack a size; the others show once, few, many or a class for expanded clones.

clone_size j_call d_call v_call cdr3_aa cdr3_nt
NA TRBJ2-2 NA TRBV4-3 CASSQDWRAGAGELFF TGCGCCAGCAGCCAAGATTGGAGGGCAGGGGCCGGGGAGCTGTTTTTT
NA TRBJ2-3 TRBD2 TRBV30 CAWSRAGGMDTQYF TGTGCCTGGAGTCGGGCGGGAGGGATGGATACGCAGTATTTT
NA TRBJ2-2 NA TRBV19 CASSIDLTNTGELFF TGTGCCAGTAGTATAGATCTTACGAACACCGGGGAGCTGTTTTTT
NA TRBJ2-7 NA TRBV28 CASSPTINNLYEQYF TGTGCCAGCAGTCCCACTATTAATAATCTCTACGAGCAGTACTTC
few TRBJ1-1 NA TRBV30 CAWSPGREAFF TGTGCCTGGAGTCCAGGGAGAGAAGCTTTCTTT
once TRBJ2-3 TRBD2 TRBV11-3 CASSRGLVGDTQYF TGTGCCAGCAGTAGGGGACTAGTAGGTGATACGCAGTATTTT
NA TRBJ2-7 NA TRBV7-9 CASTPSAYEQYF TGTGCCAGCACCCCGTCGGCCTACGAGCAGTACTTC
NA TRBJ2-1 TRBD2 TRBV5-1 CASSTGTSVRSSYNEQFF TGCGCCAGCAGCACCGGGACTAGCGTACGAAGCTCCTACAATGAGCAGTTCTTC
NA TRBJ2-7 NA TRBV5-4 CASSLSWQFTGEQYF TGTGCCAGCAGCTTGTCTTGGCAGTTCACCGGCGAGCAGTACTTC
NA TRBJ1-5 NA TRBV2 CASSADRGGTYQPQHF TGTGCCAGCAGTGCCGACAGAGGAGGGACTTATCAGCCCCAGCATTTT